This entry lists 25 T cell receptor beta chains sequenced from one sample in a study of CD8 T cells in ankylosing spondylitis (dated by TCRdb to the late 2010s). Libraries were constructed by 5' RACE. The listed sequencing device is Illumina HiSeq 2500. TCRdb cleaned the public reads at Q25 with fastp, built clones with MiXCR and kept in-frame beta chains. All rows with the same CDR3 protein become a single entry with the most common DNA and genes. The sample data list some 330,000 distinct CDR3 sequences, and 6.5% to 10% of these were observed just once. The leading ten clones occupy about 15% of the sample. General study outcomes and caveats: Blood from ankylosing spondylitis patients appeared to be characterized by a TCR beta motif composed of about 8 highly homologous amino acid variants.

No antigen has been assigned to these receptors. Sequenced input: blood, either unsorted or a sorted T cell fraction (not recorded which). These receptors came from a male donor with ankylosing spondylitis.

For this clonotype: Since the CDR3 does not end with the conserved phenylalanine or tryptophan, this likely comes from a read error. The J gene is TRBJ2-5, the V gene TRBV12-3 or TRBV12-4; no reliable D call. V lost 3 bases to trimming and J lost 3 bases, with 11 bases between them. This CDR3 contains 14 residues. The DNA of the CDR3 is TGTGCCAGCAGTTTGGCGGTCCTTGAAGAGACCCAGTACTTG. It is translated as CASSLAVLEETQYL.

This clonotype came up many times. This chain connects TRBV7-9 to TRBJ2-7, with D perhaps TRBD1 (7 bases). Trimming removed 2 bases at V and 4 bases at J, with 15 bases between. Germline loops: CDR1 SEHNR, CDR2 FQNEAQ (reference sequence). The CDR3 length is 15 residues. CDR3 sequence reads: CASSLSQGGSYEQYF. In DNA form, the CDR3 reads TGTGCCAGCAGCTTATCGCAGGGGGGTTCTTACGAGCAGTACTTC.

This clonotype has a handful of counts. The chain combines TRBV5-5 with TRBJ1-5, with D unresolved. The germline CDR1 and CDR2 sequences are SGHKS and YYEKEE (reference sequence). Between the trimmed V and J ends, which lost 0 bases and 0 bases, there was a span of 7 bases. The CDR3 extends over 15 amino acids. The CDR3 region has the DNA TGTGCCAGCAGCTTGGTTCAATTTAGCAATCAGCCCCAGCATTTT. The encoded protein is CASSLVQFSNQPQHF.

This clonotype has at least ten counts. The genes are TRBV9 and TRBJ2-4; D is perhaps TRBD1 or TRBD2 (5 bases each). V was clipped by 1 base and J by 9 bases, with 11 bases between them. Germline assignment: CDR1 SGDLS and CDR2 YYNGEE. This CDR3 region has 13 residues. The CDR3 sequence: CASSVLGESIQYF. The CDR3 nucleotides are TGTGCCAGCAGCGTACTAGGGGAGAGCATTCAGTACTTC. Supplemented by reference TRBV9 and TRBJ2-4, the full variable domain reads DSGVTQTPKHLITATGQRVTLRCSPRSGDLSVYWYQQSLDQGLQFLIQYYNGEERAKGNILERFSAQQFPDLHSELNLSSLELGDSALYFCASSVLGESIQYFGAGTRLSVL.

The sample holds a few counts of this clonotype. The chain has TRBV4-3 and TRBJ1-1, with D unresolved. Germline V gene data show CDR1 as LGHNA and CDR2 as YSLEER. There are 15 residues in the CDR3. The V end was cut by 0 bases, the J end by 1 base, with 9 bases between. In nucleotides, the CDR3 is TGCGCCAGCAGCCAAGACCCGAGTGGGAACACTGAAGCTTTCTTT. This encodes CASSQDPSGNTEAFF.

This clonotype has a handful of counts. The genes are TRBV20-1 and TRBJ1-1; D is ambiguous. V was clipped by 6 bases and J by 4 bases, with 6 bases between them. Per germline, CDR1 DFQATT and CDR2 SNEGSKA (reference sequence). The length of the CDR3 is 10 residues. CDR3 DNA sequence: TGCAGTGCAGGAAGCACTGAAGCTTTCTTT. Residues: CSAGSTEAFF.

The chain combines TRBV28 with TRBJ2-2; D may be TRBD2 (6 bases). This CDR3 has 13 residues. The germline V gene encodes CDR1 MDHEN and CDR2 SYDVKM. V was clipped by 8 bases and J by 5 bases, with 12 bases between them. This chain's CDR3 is CASEFSGTGELFF. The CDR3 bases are TGTGCCAGCGAGTTTAGCGGTACCGGGGAGCTGTTTTTT.

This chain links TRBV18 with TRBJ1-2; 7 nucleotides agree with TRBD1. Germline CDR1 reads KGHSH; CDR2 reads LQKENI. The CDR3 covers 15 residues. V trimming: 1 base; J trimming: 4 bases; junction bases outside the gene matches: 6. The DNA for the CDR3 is TGTGCCAGCTCACCACGGGACAGCGATCCCTATGGCTACACCTTC. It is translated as CASSPRDSDPYGYTF.

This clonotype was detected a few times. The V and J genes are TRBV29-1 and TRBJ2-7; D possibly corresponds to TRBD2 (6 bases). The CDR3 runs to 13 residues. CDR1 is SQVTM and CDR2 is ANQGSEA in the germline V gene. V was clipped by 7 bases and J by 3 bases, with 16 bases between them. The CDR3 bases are TGCAGCGCCCGCGGAGGGGAGGACTACGAGCAGTACTTC. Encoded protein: CSARGGEDYEQYF.

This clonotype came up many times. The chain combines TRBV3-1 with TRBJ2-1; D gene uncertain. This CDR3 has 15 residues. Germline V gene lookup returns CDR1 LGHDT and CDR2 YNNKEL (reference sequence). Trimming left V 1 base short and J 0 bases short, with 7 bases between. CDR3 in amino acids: CASSQGRSSYNEQFF. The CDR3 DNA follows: TGTGCCAGCAGCCAAGGTCGGAGCTCCTACAATGAGCAGTTCTTC.

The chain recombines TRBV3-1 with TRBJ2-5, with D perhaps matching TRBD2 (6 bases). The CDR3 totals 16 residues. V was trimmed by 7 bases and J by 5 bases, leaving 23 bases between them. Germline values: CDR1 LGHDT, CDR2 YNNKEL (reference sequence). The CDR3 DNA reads TGTGCCAGCAACCCCGTGGGGGGTCCGGTCTTGGAGACCCAGTACTTC. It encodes CASNPVGGPVLETQYF.

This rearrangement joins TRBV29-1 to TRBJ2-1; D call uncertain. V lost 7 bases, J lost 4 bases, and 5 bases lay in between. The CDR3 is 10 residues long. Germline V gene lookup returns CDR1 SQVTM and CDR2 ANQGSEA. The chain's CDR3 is CSASYNEQFF. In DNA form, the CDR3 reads TGCAGCGCTTCTTACAATGAGCAGTTCTTC.

The CDR3 DNA reads as TGTGCCAGCAGCCCCGGACGGGTGACCCAGTACTTC. It encodes CASSPGRVTQYF. The gene calls are TRBV3-1 and TRBJ2-5; no clear D gene. CDR1 and CDR2 from the germline V gene are LGHDT and YNNKEL (reference sequence). The CDR3 sequence is 12 residues long. Trimming pared 4 bases from V and 7 bases from J, leaving 10 bases between.

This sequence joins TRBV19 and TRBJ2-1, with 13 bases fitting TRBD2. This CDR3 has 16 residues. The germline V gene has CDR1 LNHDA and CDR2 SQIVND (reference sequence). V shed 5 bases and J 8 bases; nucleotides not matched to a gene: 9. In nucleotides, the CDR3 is TGTGCCAGTAGTCCGAGGACTAGCGGGAGTTTCGATGAGCAGTTCTTC. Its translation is CASSPRTSGSFDEQFF.

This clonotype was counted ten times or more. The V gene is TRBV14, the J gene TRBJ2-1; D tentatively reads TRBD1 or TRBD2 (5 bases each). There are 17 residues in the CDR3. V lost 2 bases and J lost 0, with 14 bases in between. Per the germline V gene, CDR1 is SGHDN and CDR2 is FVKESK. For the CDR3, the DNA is TGTGCCAGCAGCCAACTCCGGGACCTCAGCTCCTACAATGAGCAGTTCTTC. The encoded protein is CASSQLRDLSSYNEQFF. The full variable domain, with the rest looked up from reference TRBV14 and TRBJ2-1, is EAGVTQFPSHSVIEKGQTVTLRCDPISGHDNLYWYRRVMGKEIKFLLHFVKESKQDESGMPNNRFLAERTGGTYSTLKVQPAELEDSGVYFCASSQLRDLSSYNEQFFGPGTRLTVL.

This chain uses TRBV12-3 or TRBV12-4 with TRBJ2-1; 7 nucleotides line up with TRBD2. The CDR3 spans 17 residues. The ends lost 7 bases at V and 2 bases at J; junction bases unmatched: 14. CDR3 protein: CASTPYLSGGTYNEQFF. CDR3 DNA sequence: TGTGCCAGCACCCCCTACCTCTCGGGAGGCACCTACAATGAGCAGTTCTTC.

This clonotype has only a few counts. As DNA, the CDR3 is TGTGCCAGCAGCCCTAGGGGGACAGAGAATCAGCCCCAGCATTTT. Its translation: CASSPRGTENQPQHF. The chain couples TRBV7-2 to TRBJ1-5, with 7 bases that match TRBD1. The V gene end was trimmed by 5 bases and the J gene end by 4 bases; junction bases not matched to a gene: 8. The germline gives CDR1 SGHTA, CDR2 FQGNSA. This CDR3 is built from 15 residues.

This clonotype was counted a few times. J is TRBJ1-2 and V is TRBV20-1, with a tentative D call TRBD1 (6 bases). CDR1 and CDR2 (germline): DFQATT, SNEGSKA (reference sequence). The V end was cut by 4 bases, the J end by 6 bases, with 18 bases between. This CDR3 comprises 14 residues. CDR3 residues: CSATPRTAKDGYTF. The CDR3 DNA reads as TGCAGTGCTACCCCGAGGACAGCGAAGGATGGCTACACCTTC.

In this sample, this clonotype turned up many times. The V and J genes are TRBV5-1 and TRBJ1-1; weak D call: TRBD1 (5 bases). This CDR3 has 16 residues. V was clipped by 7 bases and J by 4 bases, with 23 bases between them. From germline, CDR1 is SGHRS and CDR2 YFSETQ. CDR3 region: CASQAGAPGTGTEAFF. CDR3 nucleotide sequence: TGCGCCAGCCAAGCAGGAGCCCCAGGGACTGGCACTGAAGCTTTCTTT.

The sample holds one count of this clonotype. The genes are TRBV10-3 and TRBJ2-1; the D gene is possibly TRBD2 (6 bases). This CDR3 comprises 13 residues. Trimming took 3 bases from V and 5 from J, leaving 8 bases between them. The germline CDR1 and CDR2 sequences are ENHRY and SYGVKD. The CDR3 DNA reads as TGTGCCATCAGTGATGAGCGGGACAATGAGCAGTTCTTC. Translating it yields CAISDERDNEQFF.

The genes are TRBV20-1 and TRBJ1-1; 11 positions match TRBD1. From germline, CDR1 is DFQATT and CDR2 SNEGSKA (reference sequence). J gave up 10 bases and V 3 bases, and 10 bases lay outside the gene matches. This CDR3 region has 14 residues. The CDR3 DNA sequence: TGCAGTGCTAGCCGGGACAGGGGGTTCGGTCGAGCTTTCTTT. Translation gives CSASRDRGFGRAFF.

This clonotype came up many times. CDR3 sequence reads: CASSQDIGSGKEGNEQFF. The DNA of the CDR3 is TGTGCCAGCAGCCAAGATATTGGTAGTGGGAAGGAGGGAAATGAGCAGTTCTTC. This rearrangement joins TRBV4-2 to TRBJ2-1; the D gene is possibly TRBD2 (6 bases). The CDR3 extends over 18 amino acids. Trimming removed 0 bases at V and 7 bases at J, with 22 bases between. Germline assignment: CDR1 LGHNA and CDR2 YNFKEQ.

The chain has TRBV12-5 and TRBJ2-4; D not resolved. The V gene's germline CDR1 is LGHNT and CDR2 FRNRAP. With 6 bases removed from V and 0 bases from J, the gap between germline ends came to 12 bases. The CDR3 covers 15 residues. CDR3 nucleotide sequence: TGTGCTAGTGGACCAAAGCAACTAGCCAAAAACATTCAGTACTTC. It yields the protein CASGPKQLAKNIQYF.

The chain's CDR3 is CASRGSGANVLTF. As DNA, the CDR3 is TGTGCCAGCAGGGGCTCTGGGGCCAACGTCCTGACTTTC. V gene TRBV9 combines with J gene TRBJ2-6; no reliable D call. Per germline, CDR1 SGDLS and CDR2 YYNGEE. The CDR3 extends over 13 amino acids. The V and J ends lost 5 bases and 0 bases respectively, with 3 bases between them. Together with reference TRBV9 and TRBJ2-6, the CDR3 gives the full variable domain: DSGVTQTPKHLITATGQRVTLRCSPRSGDLSVYWYQQSLDQGLQFLIQYYNGEERAKGNILERFSAQQFPDLHSELNLSSLELGDSALYFCASRGSGANVLTFGAGSRLTVL.

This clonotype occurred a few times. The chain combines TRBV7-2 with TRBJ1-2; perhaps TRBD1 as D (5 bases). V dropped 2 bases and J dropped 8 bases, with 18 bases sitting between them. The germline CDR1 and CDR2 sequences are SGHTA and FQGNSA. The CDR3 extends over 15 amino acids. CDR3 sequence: CASSLTGRGLWGYTF. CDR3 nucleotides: TGTGCCAGCAGCTTAACCGGGAGGGGCCTGTGGGGCTACACCTTC.